This T cell receptor beta chain was identified in a study of T cell responses to AZD1222 COVID-19 vaccine. On this clone itself: The antigen remains undetermined.

Germline assignment: CDR1 SGHRS and CDR2 YFSETQ. V was cut by 6 bases and J by 0 bases, with 16 bases left in between. The CDR3 loop spans 15 amino acids. Study-level results: Unmutated regions of variants are reportedly targeted by nearly half of spike-specific TCRs.

Assay used: immunoSEQ multiplex PCR; TCRdb lists only in-frame clones, some missing. The sample consists of under 140,000 clones, over 85% of them appearing once. The gene calls are TRBV5-1 and TRBJ2-7; weak D call: TRBD1 (5 bases). The origin of this receptor is an adult who received the AZD1222 COVID-19 vaccine. The specimen comprised peripheral blood, sampled 28 days after the second AZD1222 dose. The CDR3 region is CASTPDRLNSYEQYF. CDR3 sequence (DNA): TGCGCCAGCACCCCCGACAGATTAAACTCCTACGAGCAGTACTTC.